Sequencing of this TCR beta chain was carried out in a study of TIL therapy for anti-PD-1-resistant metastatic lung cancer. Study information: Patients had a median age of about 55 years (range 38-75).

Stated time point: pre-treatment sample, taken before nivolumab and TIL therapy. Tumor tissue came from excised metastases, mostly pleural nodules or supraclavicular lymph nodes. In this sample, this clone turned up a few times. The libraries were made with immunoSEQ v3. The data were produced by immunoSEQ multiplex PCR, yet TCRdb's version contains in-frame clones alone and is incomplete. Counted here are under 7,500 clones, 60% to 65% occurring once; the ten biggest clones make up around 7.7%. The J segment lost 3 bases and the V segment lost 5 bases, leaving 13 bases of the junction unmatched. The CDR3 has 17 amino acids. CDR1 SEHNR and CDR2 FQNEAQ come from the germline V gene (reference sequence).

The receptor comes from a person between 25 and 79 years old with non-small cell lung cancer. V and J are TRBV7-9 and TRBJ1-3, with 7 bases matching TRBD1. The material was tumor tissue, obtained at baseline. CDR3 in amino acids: CASSPRTGRKGGNTIYF. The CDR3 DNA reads TGTGCCAGCAGCCCCCGGACAGGTCGAAAAGGTGGAAACACCATATATTTT.